A single TCR beta chain is shown here with its context. Its antigen remains unknown. Without exception, participants with HIV were treated in the United States. This entry belongs to a study of long-term antiretroviral therapy in people with HIV. Study summary: In the earliest collections, sampling predates the 2015 immediate-ART recommendation by about a decade.

Investigators performed immunoSEQ version v3.0 at survey level. Method: immunoSEQ multiplex PCR; TCRdb's copy keeps in-frame clones and lacks some. The table includes 20,000 to 25,000 clones, under 90% detected once. This CDR3 has 13 residues. The V and J ends lost 4 bases and 3 bases, in that order; junction bases with no gene match: 2. Germline-derived CDR1 and CDR2 are SGDLS and YYNGEE. Study findings and constraints: Post-ART samples showed increased diversity that remained below transplant donor control levels. Whichever time point was examined, clones expanded before ART dominated the repertoire.

This chain joins TRBV9 and TRBJ1-1; 8 bases agree with TRBD1. The material was unsorted PBMCs, obtained at the start of antiretroviral therapy. The clonotype was recovered from a man in his fifties with HIV. CDR3 loop: CASSQGADTEAFF. The CDR3 nucleotides read TGTGCCAGCAGCCAGGGGGCCGACACTGAAGCTTTCTTT.